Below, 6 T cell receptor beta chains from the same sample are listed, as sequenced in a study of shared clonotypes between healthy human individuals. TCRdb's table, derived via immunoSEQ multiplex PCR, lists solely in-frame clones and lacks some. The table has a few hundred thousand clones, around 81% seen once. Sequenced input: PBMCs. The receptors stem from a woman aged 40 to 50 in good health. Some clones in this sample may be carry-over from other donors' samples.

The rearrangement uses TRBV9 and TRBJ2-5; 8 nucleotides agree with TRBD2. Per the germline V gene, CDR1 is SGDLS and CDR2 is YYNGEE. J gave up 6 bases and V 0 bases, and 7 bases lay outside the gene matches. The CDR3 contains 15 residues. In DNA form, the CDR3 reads TGTGCCAGCAGCGTAGATTCGGGAGGGGGAAAGACCCAGTACTTC. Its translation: CASSVDSGGGKTQYF.

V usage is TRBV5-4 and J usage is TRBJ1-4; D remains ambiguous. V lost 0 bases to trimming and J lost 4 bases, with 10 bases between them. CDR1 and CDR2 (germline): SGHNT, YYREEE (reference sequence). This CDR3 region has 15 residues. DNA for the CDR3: TGTGCCAGCAGCTTGGGGTTGGGGAATAATGAAAAACTGTTTTTT. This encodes CASSLGLGNNEKLFF.

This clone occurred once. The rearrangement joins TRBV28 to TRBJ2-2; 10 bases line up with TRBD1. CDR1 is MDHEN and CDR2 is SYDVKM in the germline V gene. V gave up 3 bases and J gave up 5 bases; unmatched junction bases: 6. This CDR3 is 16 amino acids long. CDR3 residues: CASSFIGTGVTGELFF. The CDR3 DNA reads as TGTGCCAGCAGTTTTATAGGGACAGGGGTAACCGGGGAGCTGTTTTTT.

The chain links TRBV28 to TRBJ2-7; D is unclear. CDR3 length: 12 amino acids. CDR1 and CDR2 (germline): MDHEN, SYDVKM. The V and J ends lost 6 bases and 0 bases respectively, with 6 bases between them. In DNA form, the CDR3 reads TGTGCCAGCAGCCCCAGCTCCTACGAGCAGTACTTC. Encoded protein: CASSPSSYEQYF.

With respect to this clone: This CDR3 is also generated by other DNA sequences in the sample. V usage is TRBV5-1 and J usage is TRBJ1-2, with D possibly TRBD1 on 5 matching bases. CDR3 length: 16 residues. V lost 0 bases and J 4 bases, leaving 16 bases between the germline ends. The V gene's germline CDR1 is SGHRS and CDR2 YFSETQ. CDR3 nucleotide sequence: TGCGCCAGCAGCTTGGCGGGCCCCCAGGGAGGCTATGGCTACACCTTC. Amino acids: CASSLAGPQGGYGYTF.

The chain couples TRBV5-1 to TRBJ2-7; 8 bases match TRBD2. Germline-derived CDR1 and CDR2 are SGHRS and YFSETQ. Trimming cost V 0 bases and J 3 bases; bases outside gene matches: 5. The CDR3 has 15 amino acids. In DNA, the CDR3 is TGCGCCAGCAGCTTGGATCTAGCGGGTAACTACGAGCAGTACTTC. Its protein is CASSLDLAGNYEQYF.